The sequence of this T cell receptor (beta chain) was determined in a study of blood T cell repertoires in COVID-19. At the level of the study: Acute-phase and convalescent COVID-19 samples originated in the United States, Italy and Spain. From T cells, B-cell-depleted T cells, or PBMCs came the material, which was cDNA or gDNA.

Methods used by the authors: Quantification of nucleated cells was approximated via reference gene primer amplification. Profiled with immunoSEQ multiplex PCR; TCRdb holds only in-frame clones, not every one. The DNA was the basis for D and trimming; V, J and clone size are from that table. This sample yields around 300,000 clones, of which approximately 92% are seen a single time; around 6.8% belongs to the top ten. Seattle's enrolled individuals joined amid active infection and were then monitored longitudinally. Trimming removed 4 bases from V and 5 bases from J; junction bases left unmatched: 9. The CDR3 runs 15 residues. From germline, CDR1 is SGHNT and CDR2 YYREEE (reference sequence).

Sample: peripheral blood. V and J are TRBV5-4 and TRBJ1-1, with TRBD1 identical over 9 bases. This receptor was obtained from a young woman with COVID-19, enrolled during active disease. CDR3 residues: CASSQQLTGGTEAFF. DNA for the CDR3: TGTGCCAGCAGCCAACAGCTGACAGGGGGGACTGAAGCTTTCTTT.